The T cell receptor (beta chain) under discussion was sequenced for a study of shared clonotypes between healthy human individuals (TCRdb year 2020). Notes on the research overall: Three men and a couple of women, aged 18 to 49 years, made up the cohort. To estimate repertoire size and how much clonotypes are shared between individuals, the study performed deep sequencing of blood TCR repertoires from 4 to 6 healthy adults. Per donor, three plates each were used for CD4 naive and CD4 memory, two for CD8 naive, and one for CD8 memory. Libraries were prepared and TCR repertoires were sequenced by different laboratories using diverse techniques, in order to increase sequencing depth and limit assay-specific biases. Between about 0.94 and 8.9 billion PBMCs per donor were obtained by leukapheresis.

General conclusions and limits of the study: When several donors were compared, the shared fraction of clonotypes was about 5% for naive CD4, over 3% for naive CD8, 2% to 2.5% for memory CD4, and 0.35% to 0.4% for memory CD8. Compared with non-shared clonotypes, the clonotypes found in all four sorted-subset donors had higher generation probabilities. Pairwise subsampling led to the expectation that sequencing depth would affect the degree of clonotype sharing among donors. Even with the large sequencing depth, rarefaction of the sorted-subset datasets indicated that sequencing was incomplete. Estimated clonotype richness was generally larger for naive than for memory subsets. The small number of donors limited the genetic and exposure-history diversity represented. Sampling was restricted to blood, and TCR repertoires in tissues likely differ from the TCR repertoires found in blood.

The donors were healthy, HIV-negative adults who had no recently reported acute infections or vaccinations. Only Caucasian adults living in Nashville, Tennessee, USA were represented among the donors. Magnetic negative selection was used to enrich CD4+ T cells, after which naive cells were positively selected on CD45RA and the negative fraction became the memory subset. Blood was collected by leukapheresis, and PBMCs were isolated by Ficoll-Histopaque density gradient centrifugation and then cryopreserved in liquid nitrogen vapor phase. Analytical flow cytometry was used to check the purity and quantity of each magnetically sorted T cell population. From each sorted fraction, genomic DNA was isolated and quantified by UV absorbance on a Nanodrop 2000c. TCR CDR3 regions were amplified from genomic DNA by multiplex PCR using the deep immunoSEQ assay. Extracted genomic DNA from each cell subset was distributed evenly across all wells of several immunoSEQ 96-well plates, and each plate was treated as a replicate. Each replicate PCR for sorted subsets received about 200 ng genomic DNA, equal to around 32,000 T cell genomes. The purified libraries were quantified using a Qubit 3.0 fluorometer, sized with a Bioanalyzer 2100, and then quantified again using the KAPA Library Quantification kit. Each immunoSEQ 96-well plate was sequenced on its own single-read 150-cycle Illumina NextSeq 550 flow cell. Regarding the original processing steps: Because the immunoSEQ output included only junctional sequences and no quality scores, the filtering could not be the same as the filtering used for full-length reads. To assign V/J genes and CDR3, sequences were annotated using PyIR, a Python wrapper for IgBLAST v1.9, with IMGT germline references. Reads were removed for weak V/J assignments (E-value above 1e-6), missing CDR3, stop codons, out-of-frame junctions, or ambiguous translated residues. V3J clonotypes were defined as sequences sharing the same inferred V gene, J gene, and CDR3 amino acid sequence. To compute the percentage overlap between repertoires, the number of shared unique clonotypes was divided by the size of the smaller repertoire. Three approaches were used to assess repertoire richness: RTK rarefaction, the Chao1 estimator, and Recon v2.1 estimates of unobserved clonotypes. Generation probabilities for all TCRbeta clonotypes obtained by the gDNA method from a few donors were computed using OLGA. The table comes from immuneACCESS by way of TCRdb, which keeps in-frame sequences with V and J called. Part of the clones is missing from these tables; in studies checked, under half for an unresolved V gene and the rest for unknown reasons. V, J and clone size derive from that table, while D and trimming were established from the DNA sequence. A total of about 2.4 million clones appear in this sample, roughly 93% of them only once. The ten most abundant clones make up approximately 0.36% of the sample.

Trimming leaves V shorter by 5 bases and J shorter by 8 bases, with the junction holding 8 bases beyond the gene matches. From the cysteine up to the phenylalanine, the CDR3 has a length of 13 residues. Solely the CDR3 DNA is kept, with 39 bases framed from the first base. The CDR1 and CDR2 encoded by the germline V gene are MDHEN and SYDVKM. As regards this clone: The antigen it binds to is not known. Per-base quality was not reported, and no clone a single base away is much larger than it.

The sequenced sample was naive CD4+ T cells from PBMCs. What this sample's cell subset or site label stands for: CD45RA+ positively selected. The chain was built from TRBV28 and TRBJ1-2; 7 of the junction bases match TRBD1. The clonotype originates from a man younger than 35 in good health. Some clones in this sample may be carry-over from other donors' samples. The DNA reads TGTGCCAGCAGTGTACAGGGGCGGCTCGGCTACACCTTC. It translates as CASSVQGRLGYTF.